This TCR beta chain was found in a study of neurological immune-mediated disorders. The wider study: Relapsing-remitting disease affected around 30, and secondary progressive 3, of some 34 multiple sclerosis patients.

CDR3 length: 15 residues. Per germline, CDR1 SGHRS and CDR2 YFSETQ. V shed 2 bases and J shed 1 base, with 10 bases lying between them. PBMCs numbering 2 million and stored at -80 C yielded the unsorted libraries. MiXCR was run by TCRdb on the 5' RACE reads, yielding one entry per CDR3 protein. This sample has tens of thousands of distinct CDR3 sequences, with about 2% found just once. This clonotype appeared many times. V and J are TRBV5-1 and TRBJ2-1; either TRBD1 or TRBD2 may fit D (5 bases each). Sequenced input: PBMCs. This receptor was identified in a woman aged 40 to 50 with multiple sclerosis. CDR3 protein: CASSFGGPSYNEQFF. The DNA for the CDR3 is TGCGCCAGCAGCTTTGGGGGACCGTCCTACAATGAGCAGTTCTTC. Filled out from reference TRBV5-1 and TRBJ2-1, the complete variable domain reads KAGVTQTPRYLIKTRGQQVTLSCSPISGHRSVSWYQQTPGQGLQFLFEYFSETQRNKGNFPGRFSGRQFSNSRSEMNVSTLELGDSALYLCASSFGGPSYNEQFFGPGTRLTVL.